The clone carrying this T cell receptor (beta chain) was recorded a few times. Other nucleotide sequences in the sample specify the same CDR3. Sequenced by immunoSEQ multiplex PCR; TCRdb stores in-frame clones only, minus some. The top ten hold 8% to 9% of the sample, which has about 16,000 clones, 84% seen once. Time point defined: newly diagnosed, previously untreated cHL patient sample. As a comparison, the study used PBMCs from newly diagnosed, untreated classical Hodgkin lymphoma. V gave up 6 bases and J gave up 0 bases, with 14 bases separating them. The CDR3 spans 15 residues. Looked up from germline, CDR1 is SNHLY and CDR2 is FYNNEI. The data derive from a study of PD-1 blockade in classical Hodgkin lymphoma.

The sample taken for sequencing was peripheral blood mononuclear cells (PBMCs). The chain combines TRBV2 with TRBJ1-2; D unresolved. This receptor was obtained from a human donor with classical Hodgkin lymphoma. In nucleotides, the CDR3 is TGTGCCAGCAGCGACGGATTTTCAGCTAACTATGGCTACACCTTC. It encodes CASSDGFSANYGYTF.